The following is a TCR beta chain sequence with its context. Its antigen is still unknown. Here immunoSEQ multiplex PCR was the method, and the copy in TCRdb shows in-frame clones only, minus some. Of around 84,000 clones in the sample, approximately 88% were seen once. This specimen comes from a study of T cell responses to AZD1222 COVID-19 vaccine. Notes on the study in general: The span of vaccine-associated CD4 TCRs extended across spike, with dominance at 160-218 and 743-854.

V was pared by 5 bases and J by 2 bases, with 13 bases between. This CDR3 comprises 15 residues. CDR1 and CDR2 (germline): LNHDA, SQIVND (reference sequence). Source: peripheral blood, taken on day 0 of AZD1222 vaccination. This receptor was identified in an adult in good health. The V call is TRBV19, the J call TRBJ1-5, with D perhaps TRBD1 (5 bases). The CDR3 sequence is CASSSMGGGNQPQHF. The CDR3 DNA is TGTGCCAGTAGTTCCATGGGGGGGGGCAATCAGCCCCAGCATTTT.